This T cell receptor (beta chain) was sequenced during a study of CD8+ T cells in alopecia areata. About the study: Each of the treated patients was given oral tofacitinib, 5 to 10 mg twice daily, for moderate-to-severe alopecia areata.

The study's findings and limits: Tofacitinib yielded significantly lower scalp clonality and fewer expanded CD8+ clones among the top 100. Scalp samples also yield sequences from resident alphabeta T cells of normal skin.

The treatment here: oral pan-JAK inhibitor, 5-10 mg twice daily. Both peripheral blood and punch biopsies of lesional scalp skin were obtained from patients who had alopecia areata. Trimming removed 4 bases from V and 9 bases from J, with 13 bases in between. Germline V gene lookup returns CDR1 MNHNY and CDR2 SVGAGI (reference sequence). The CDR3 totals 13 residues. The sequencing template was cDNA reverse transcribed from extracted RNA. The table came from immunoSEQ multiplex PCR; TCRdb's copy has only in-frame clones and leaves some out. The sample has about 94,000 clones; just over 70% are singletons. This clone showed up just once. Antigen unknown.

The sequence derives from a human donor with alopecia areata. The material sequenced was CD8+ T cells sorted from blood, taken at week 44, from a patient treated with tofacitinib. J is TRBJ2-1 and V is TRBV6-6, with D maybe TRBD1 (6 bases). CDR3 coding DNA: TGTGCCAGCAGTTTCCAAGACAGGCTTGAGCAGTTCTTC. Translation: CASSFQDRLEQFF.